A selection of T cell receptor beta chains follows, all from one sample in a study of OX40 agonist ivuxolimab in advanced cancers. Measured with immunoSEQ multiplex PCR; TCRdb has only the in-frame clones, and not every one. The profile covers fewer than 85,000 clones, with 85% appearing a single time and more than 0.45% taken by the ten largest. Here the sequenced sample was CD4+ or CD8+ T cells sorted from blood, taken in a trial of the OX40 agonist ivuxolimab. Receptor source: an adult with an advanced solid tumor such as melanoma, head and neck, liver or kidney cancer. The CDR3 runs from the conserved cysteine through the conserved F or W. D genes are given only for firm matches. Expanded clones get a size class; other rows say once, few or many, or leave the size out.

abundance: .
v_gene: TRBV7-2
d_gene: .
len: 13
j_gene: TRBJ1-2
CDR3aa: CASSPDRDYGYTF
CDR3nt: TGTGCCAGCAGCCCCGACAGAGACTATGGCTACACCTTC

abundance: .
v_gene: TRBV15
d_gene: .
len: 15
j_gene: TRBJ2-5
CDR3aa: CATSGEGRSGETQYF
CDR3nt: TGTGCCACCAGCGGCGAGGGGAGATCGGGAGAGACCCAGTACTTC

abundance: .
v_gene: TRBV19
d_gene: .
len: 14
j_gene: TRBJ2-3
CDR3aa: CASKTDYNTDTQYF
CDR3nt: TGTGCCAGTAAGACGGACTACAACACGGATACGCAGTATTTT

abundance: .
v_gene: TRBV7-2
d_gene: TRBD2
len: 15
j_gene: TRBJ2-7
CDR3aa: CASSLEAGGLYEQYF
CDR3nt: TGTGCCAGCAGCTTAGAAGCGGGGGGTTTGTACGAGCAGTACTTC

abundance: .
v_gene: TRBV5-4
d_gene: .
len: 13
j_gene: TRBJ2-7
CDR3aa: CASSSQGGYEQYF
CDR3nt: TGTGCCAGCAGTTCACAGGGGGGGTACGAGCAGTACTTC

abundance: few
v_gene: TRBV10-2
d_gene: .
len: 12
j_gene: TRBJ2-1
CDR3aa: CASRSGLNEQFF
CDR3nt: TGCGCCAGCAGATCGGGTCTTAATGAGCAGTTCTTC

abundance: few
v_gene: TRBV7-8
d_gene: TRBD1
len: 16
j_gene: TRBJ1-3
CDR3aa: CASSLGPTGAGNTIYF
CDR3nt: TGTGCCAGCAGCTTAGGACCGACAGGGGCCGGGAACACCATATATTTT

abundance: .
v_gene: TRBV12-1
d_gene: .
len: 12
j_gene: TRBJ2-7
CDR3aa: CASTPCGREQYF
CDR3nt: TGTGCCAGCACCCCCTGCGGCAGGGAGCAGTACTTC

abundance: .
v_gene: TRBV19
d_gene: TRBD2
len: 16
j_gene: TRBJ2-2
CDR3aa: CASSLSLAVNTGELFF
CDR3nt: TGTGCCAGTAGTCTCTCACTAGCGGTGAACACCGGGGAGCTGTTTTTT

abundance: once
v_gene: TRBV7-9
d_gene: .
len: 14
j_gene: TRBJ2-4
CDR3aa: CASSLWGAENIQYF
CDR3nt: TGTGCCAGCAGCTTATGGGGGGCAGAGAACATTCAGTACTTC

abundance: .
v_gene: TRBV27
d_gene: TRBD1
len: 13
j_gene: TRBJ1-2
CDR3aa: CASKTTGVDGYTF
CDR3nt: TGTGCCAGCAAAACGACAGGGGTAGATGGCTACACCTTC

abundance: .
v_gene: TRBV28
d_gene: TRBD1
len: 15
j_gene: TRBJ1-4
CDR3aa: CASRQWTGGNEKLFF
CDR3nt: TGTGCCAGCAGGCAGTGGACAGGGGGTAATGAAAAACTGTTTTTT

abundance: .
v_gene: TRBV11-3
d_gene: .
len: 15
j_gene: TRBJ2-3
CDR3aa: CASSLGATPTDTQYF
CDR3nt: TGTGCCAGCAGCTTGGGGGCAACGCCCACAGATACGCAGTATTTT

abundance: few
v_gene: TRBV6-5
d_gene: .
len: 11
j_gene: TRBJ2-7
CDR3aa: CASSVGGEQYF
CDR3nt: TGTGCCAGCAGTGTAGGGGGGGAGCAGTACTTC

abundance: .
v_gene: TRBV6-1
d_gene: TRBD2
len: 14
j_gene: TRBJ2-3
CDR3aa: CASSVAGSTDTQYF
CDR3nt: TGTGCCAGCAGTGTAGCGGGAAGCACAGATACGCAGTATTTT

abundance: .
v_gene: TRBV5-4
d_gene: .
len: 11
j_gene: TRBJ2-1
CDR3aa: CASSLNGEQFF
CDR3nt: TGTGCCAGCAGCTTGAATGGCGAGCAGTTCTTC

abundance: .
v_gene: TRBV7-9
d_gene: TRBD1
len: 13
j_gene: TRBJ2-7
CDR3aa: CASSFRGLDEQYF
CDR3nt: TGTGCCAGCAGCTTCAGGGGGTTAGACGAGCAGTACTTC

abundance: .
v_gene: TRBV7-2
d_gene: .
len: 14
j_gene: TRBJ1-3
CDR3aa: CASSLGLSGNTIYF
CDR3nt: TGTGCCAGCAGCTTAGGCCTCTCTGGAAACACCATATATTTT

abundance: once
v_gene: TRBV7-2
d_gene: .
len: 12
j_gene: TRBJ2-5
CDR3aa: CASRAASETQYF
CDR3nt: TGTGCCAGCAGGGCGGCTTCGGAGACCCAGTACTTC

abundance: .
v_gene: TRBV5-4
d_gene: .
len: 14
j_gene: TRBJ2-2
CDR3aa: CASSYPGQDGELFF
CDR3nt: TGTGCCAGCAGCTACCCGGGACAAGACGGGGAGCTGTTTTTT

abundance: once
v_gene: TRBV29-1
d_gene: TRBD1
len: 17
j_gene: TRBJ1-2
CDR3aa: CSVGGSSGTGPNYGYTF
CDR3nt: TGCAGCGTTGGGGGATCTTCCGGGACAGGGCCTAACTATGGCTACACCTTC

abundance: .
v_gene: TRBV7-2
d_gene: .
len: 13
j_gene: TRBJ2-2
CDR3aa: CASSLGGTGELFF
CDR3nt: TGTGCCAGCAGCTTAGGAGGTACCGGGGAGCTGTTTTTT

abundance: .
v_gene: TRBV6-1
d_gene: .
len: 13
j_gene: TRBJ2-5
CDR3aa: CASSGGLKETQYF
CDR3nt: TGTGCCAGCAGTGGGGGTTTGAAAGAGACCCAGTACTTC

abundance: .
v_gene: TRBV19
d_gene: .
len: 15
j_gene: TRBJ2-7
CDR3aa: CASSIGRQGKYEQYF
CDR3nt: TGTGCCAGTAGTATAGGGCGGCAGGGGAAATACGAGCAGTACTTC

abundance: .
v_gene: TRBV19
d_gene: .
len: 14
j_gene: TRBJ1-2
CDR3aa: CASSLTGTVPGYTF
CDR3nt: TGTGCCAGTAGTTTAACCGGGACGGTGCCTGGCTACACCTTC

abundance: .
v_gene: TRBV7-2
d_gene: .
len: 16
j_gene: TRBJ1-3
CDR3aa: CASSPRQAHLGNTIYF
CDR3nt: TGTGCCAGCAGCCCTAGACAGGCCCACCTTGGAAACACCATATATTTT

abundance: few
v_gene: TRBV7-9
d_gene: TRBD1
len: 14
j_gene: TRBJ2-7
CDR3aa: CASSPDRGAYEQYF
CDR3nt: TGTGCCAGCAGCCCGGACAGGGGAGCCTACGAGCAGTACTTC

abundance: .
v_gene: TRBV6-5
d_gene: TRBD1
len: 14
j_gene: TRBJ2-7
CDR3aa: CASRKGQDSYEQYF
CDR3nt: TGTGCCAGCAGGAAAGGACAGGACTCCTACGAGCAGTACTTC

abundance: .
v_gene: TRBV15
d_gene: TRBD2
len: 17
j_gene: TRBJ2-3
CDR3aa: CATSRDLGAGGTDTQYF
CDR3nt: TGTGCCACCAGCAGAGATCTAGGCGCGGGAGGTACAGATACGCAGTATTTT

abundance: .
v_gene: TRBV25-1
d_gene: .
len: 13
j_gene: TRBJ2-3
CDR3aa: CASSEHLADTQYF
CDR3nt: TGTGCCAGCAGTGAACACCTAGCGGATACGCAGTATTTT

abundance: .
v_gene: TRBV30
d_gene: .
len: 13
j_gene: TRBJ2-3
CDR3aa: CAWSVPPVYTQYF
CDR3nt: TGTGCCTGGAGTGTACCCCCTGTCTATACGCAGTATTTT

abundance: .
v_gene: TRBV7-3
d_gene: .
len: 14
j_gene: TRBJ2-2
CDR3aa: CASSLTPNTGELFF
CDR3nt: TGTGCCAGCAGCCTCACACCGAACACCGGGGAGCTGTTTTTT

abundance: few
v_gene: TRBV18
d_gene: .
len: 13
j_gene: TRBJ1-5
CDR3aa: CASSPDRNQPQHF
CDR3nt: TGTGCCAGCTCACCTGACAGAAATCAGCCCCAGCATTTT

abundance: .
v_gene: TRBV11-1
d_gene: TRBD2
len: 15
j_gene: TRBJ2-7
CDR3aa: CASSAQGGRNYEQYF
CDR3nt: TGTGCCAGCAGCGCCCAGGGCGGGAGAAACTACGAGCAGTACTTC

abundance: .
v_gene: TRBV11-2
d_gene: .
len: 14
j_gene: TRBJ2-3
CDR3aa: CASSSTLLPDTQYF
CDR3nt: TGTGCCAGCAGCTCGACACTACTCCCAGATACGCAGTATTTT

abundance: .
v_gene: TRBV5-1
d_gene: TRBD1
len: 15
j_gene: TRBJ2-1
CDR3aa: CASSISTDRAGEQFF
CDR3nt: TGCGCCAGCAGCATATCGACGGACAGGGCGGGCGAGCAGTTCTTC

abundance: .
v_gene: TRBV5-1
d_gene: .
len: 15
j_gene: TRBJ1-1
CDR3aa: CASSRGSTENTEAFF
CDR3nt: TGCGCCAGCAGCAGGGGATCGACAGAGAACACTGAAGCTTTCTTT

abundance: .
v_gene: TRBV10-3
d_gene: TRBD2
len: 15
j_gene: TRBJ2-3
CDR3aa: CAIAGTSASTDTQYF
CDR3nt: TGTGCCATCGCGGGGACTAGCGCTAGCACAGATACGCAGTATTTT

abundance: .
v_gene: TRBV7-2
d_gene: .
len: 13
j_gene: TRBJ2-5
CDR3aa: CASSARGVETQYF
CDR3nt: TGTGCCAGCAGCGCCAGGGGTGTTGAGACCCAGTACTTC

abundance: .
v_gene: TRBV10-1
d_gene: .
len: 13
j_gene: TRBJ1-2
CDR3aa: CASGLPQNYGYTF
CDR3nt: TGCGCCAGCGGTTTGCCCCAGAATTATGGCTACACCTTC

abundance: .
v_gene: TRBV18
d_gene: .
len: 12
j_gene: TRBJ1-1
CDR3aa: CASSRQSTEAFF
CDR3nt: TGTGCCAGCTCACGACAGAGCACTGAAGCTTTCTTT

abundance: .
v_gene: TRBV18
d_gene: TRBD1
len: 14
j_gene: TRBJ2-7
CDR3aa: CASSPGTATYEQYF
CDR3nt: TGTGCCAGCTCACCAGGGACAGCTACCTACGAGCAGTACTTC

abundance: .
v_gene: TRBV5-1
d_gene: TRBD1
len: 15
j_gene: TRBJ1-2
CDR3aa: CASSLEQGGAYGYTF
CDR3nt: TGCGCCAGCAGCTTGGAGCAGGGGGGAGCCTATGGCTACACCTTC

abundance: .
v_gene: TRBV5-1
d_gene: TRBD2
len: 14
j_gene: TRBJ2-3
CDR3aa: CASTSGGRADTQYF
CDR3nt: TGCGCCAGCACTAGCGGGGGGCGTGCAGATACGCAGTATTTT

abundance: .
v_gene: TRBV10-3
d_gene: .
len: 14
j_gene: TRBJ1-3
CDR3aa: CAISQGPSGNTIYF
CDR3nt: TGTGCCATCAGCCAGGGGCCCTCTGGAAACACCATATATTTT

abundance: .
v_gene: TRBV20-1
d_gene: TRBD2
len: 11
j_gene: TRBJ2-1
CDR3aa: CGSGGQNEQFF
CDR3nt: TGCGGTAGCGGGGGCCAGAATGAGCAGTTCTTC